Below, one T cell receptor (beta chain) is given with its context. Its target is not known. The source of the sample is a study of T-cell memory formation after mild COVID-19. General study results and limits: The study found balanced CD4/CD8 in clones contracting day 15 to 85 and a CD4+ lean in later expanders. Shrinking CD4+ clones were chiefly CM and EM; CD8+ ones were chiefly EMRA. The pre-infection memory compartment contained some responding clones, suggesting cross-reactive memory joined.

TCRdb analysed the 5' RACE reads with MiXCR anew, one entry per CDR3 protein. The sample yields 400,000 to 500,000 distinct CDR3 sequences, 20% to 25% seen once. This receptor was taken from an adult woman who had mild COVID-19 (a few samples of this study predate the infection). Cell type and time point are not known. Sequencing was carried out using PBMCs or a T cell subset sorted from them (not recorded which).

The CDR3 protein is CASSSHLNNQPQHF. Here the CDR3 DNA reads TGTGCCAGCAGTTCCCACCTGAATAATCAGCCCCAGCATTTT. The rearrangement links TRBV12-3 or TRBV12-4 to TRBJ1-5; D uncertain. The CDR3 totals 14 residues. V dropped 4 bases and J dropped 4 bases, with 11 bases sitting between them.